This T cell receptor beta chain originates from a study of T cells after yellow fever vaccination. Study overall: When fractions had low cell numbers, they were prepared with SMART-Seq v4 Ultra Low Input.

This CDR3 spans 12 amino acids. Germline V gene data show CDR1 as SEHNR and CDR2 as FQNEAQ (reference sequence). The germline V and J ends were trimmed by 11 bases and 0 bases, with 10 bases remaining between them. UMIs were added to TCR cDNA along with a universal primer site when it was made by 5'RACE template switching. TCRdb called the 5' RACE reads again in MiXCR, with one record for every CDR3 protein. This repertoire shows 250,000 to 300,000 distinct CDR3 sequences, around 10% found once; its top ten account for 3% to 4%. The TCR originated in a man aged 18 to 29 who received the YFV17D yellow fever vaccine. The sample here was CD4+ T cells sorted from PBMCs, taken 5 days after the yellow fever booster vaccination. The chain uses TRBV7-9 and TRBJ1-1, with D possibly being TRBD1 (6 bases). The CDR3 reads CAQGRLNTEAFF. The DNA of the CDR3 is TGTGCCCAGGGGAGGCTGAACACTGAAGCTTTCTTT.